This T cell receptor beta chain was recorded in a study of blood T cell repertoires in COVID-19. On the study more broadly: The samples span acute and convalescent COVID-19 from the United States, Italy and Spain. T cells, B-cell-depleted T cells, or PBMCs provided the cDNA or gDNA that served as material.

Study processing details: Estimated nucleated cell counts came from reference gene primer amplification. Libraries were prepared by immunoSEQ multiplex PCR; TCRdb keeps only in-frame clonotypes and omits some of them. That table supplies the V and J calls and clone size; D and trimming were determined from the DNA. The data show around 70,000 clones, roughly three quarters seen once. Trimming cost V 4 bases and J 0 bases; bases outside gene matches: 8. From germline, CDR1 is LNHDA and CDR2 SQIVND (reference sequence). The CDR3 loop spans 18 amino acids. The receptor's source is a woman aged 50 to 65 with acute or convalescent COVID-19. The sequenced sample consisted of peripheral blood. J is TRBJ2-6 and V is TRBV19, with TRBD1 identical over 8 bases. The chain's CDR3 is CASSTNGQGLSGANVLTF. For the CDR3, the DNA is TGTGCCAGTAGTACCAACGGACAGGGACTCTCTGGGGCCAACGTCCTGACTTTC.